The 21 T cell receptor beta chains in this list originate from one sample, sequenced in a study of blood T cell repertoires in COVID-19. This table comes from immunoSEQ multiplex PCR, and its TCRdb copy is limited to in-frame clones, with some not included. The sample carries under 200,000 clones, about 88% recorded once. The sample taken for sequencing was peripheral blood. These receptors all come from a man aged 35 to 55 with active or convalescent COVID-19.

This clone was counted a single time. The J gene is TRBJ2-5, the V gene TRBV5-1; 9 bases align to TRBD2. The V and J ends lost 6 bases and 0 bases, in that order; junction bases with no gene match: 12. CDR1 SGHRS and CDR2 YFSETQ come from the germline V gene. The CDR3 extends over 17 amino acids. Here the CDR3 reads CASTRRASGVYQETQYF. CDR3 nucleotide sequence: TGCGCCAGCACCCGGAGGGCTAGCGGGGTGTACCAAGAGACCCAGTACTTC. Drawing the rest from reference TRBV5-1 and TRBJ2-5, the complete variable domain is KAGVTQTPRYLIKTRGQQVTLSCSPISGHRSVSWYQQTPGQGLQFLFEYFSETQRNKGNFPGRFSGRQFSNSRSEMNVSTLELGDSALYLCASTRRASGVYQETQYFGPGTRLLVL.

The chain links TRBV19 to TRBJ1-2, with D maybe TRBD1 (5 bases). This CDR3 is 15 amino acids long. The V gene's germline CDR1 is LNHDA and CDR2 SQIVND (reference sequence). The germline V and J ends were trimmed by 4 bases and 0 bases, with 12 bases remaining between them. The CDR3 sequence: CASSNRQGSNYGYTF. The CDR3 DNA sequence: TGTGCCAGTAGTAACCGCCAGGGATCTAACTATGGCTACACCTTC.

In this sample, this clone turned up a few times. The CDR3 sequence: CATSSGLAVELFF. The DNA of the CDR3 is TGTGCCACCAGCTCCGGACTAGCGGTTGAGCTGTTTTTT. J is TRBJ2-2 and V is TRBV15; TRBD2 matches at 10 bases. Trimming cost V 5 bases and J 11 bases; bases outside gene matches: 5. CDR1 is LNHNV and CDR2 is YYDKDF in the germline V gene (reference sequence). This CDR3 spans 13 amino acids.

CDR3 sequence: CASRGLVNTEAFF. CDR3 coding DNA: TGTGCCAGCCGGGGTCTGGTTAACACTGAAGCTTTCTTT. This rearrangement joins TRBV5-4 to TRBJ1-1; D unresolved. Germline assignment: CDR1 SGHNT and CDR2 YYREEE (reference sequence). The V end lost 7 bases, the J end lost 2 bases, and 12 bases lay between the germline ends. The CDR3 contains 13 residues.

The chain is built from TRBV1 and TRBJ1-1. TRBV1 constitutes a pseudogene. This CDR3 has 13 amino acids. The DNA of the CDR3 is TGCACCAGCAGCCAAGATACGGTCACTGAAGCTTTCTTT. It translates to CTSSQDTVTEAFF.

The gene calls are TRBV6-5 and TRBJ1-6; 10 bases fit TRBD1. The trim removed 4 bases at V and 9 bases at J, leaving 6 bases unmatched. CDR1 and CDR2 (germline): MNHEY, SVGAGI. The CDR3 length is 15 residues. In DNA, the CDR3 is TGTGCCAGCAGTTTGGGACAGGGGTCGGGTTCACCCCTCCACTTT. Translating it yields CASSLGQGSGSPLHF.

The chain carries TRBV7-3 and TRBJ2-3; perhaps TRBD2 as D (6 bases). This CDR3 spans 14 amino acids. The germline gives CDR1 SGHTA, CDR2 FQGTGA. With 5 bases removed from V and 6 bases from J, the gap between germline ends came to 15 bases. The CDR3: CASSPGLDGDTQYF. The CDR3 bases are TGTGCCAGCAGCCCGGGACTGGATGGGGATACGCAGTATTTT.

CDR3 nucleotide sequence: TGTGCCAGCAGTTTGGGACAGGGGGCAGGGGAGCTGTTTTTT. Encoded protein: CASSLGQGAGELFF. The rearrangement links TRBV6-5 to TRBJ2-2, with TRBD1 matching over 12 bases. The germline V gene has CDR1 MNHEY and CDR2 SVGAGI. V was clipped by 4 bases and J by 8 bases; unmatched bases: 2. The CDR3 totals 14 residues.

The genes are TRBV19 and TRBJ2-7, with D maybe TRBD1 (6 bases). V lost 3 bases to trimming and J lost 2 bases, with 14 bases between them. Per the germline V gene, CDR1 is LNHDA and CDR2 is SQIVND (reference sequence). CDR3 length equals 15 residues. The CDR3: CASSIGRTDTYEQYF. The CDR3 DNA reads TGTGCCAGTAGTATCGGTAGGACAGACACCTACGAGCAGTACTTC. The full variable domain, completed using reference TRBV19 and TRBJ2-7, is DGGITQSPKYLFRKEGQNVTLSCEQNLNHDAMYWYRQDPGQGLRLIYYSQIVNDFQKGDIAEGYSVSREKKESFPLTVTSAQKNPTAFYLCASSIGRTDTYEQYFGPGTRLTVT.

This chain joins TRBV27 and TRBJ2-1, with D possibly TRBD1 on 6 matching bases. The germline CDR1 and CDR2 sequences are MNHEY and SMNVEV (reference sequence). Trimming took 5 bases from V and 7 from J, leaving 6 bases between them. This CDR3 comprises 11 residues. This chain's CDR3 is CASSRGNEQFF. CDR3 nucleotides: TGTGCCAGCAGTAGGGGGAATGAGCAGTTCTTC.

The gene calls are TRBV6-6 and TRBJ2-7, with D possibly matching TRBD1 (6 bases). This CDR3 contains 15 residues. Germline V lookup: CDR1 MNHNY, CDR2 SVGAGI (reference sequence). V was trimmed by 6 bases and J by 0 bases, leaving 15 bases between them. CDR3 bases: TGTGCCAGCAGCCCCGGACAGCAATCCTCCTACGAGCAGTACTTC. It specifies CASSPGQQSSYEQYF.

The chain couples TRBV7-9 to TRBJ2-1; TRBD2 agrees at 7 bases. V trimming: 3 bases; J trimming: 6 bases; junction bases outside the gene matches: 5. Germline lookup yields CDR1 SEHNR and CDR2 FQNEAQ (reference sequence). CDR3 length equals 14 residues. CDR3 DNA: TGTGCCAGCAGCTTCATCGGACTAGGCAATGAGCAGTTCTTC. Protein product: CASSFIGLGNEQFF.

This sequence joins TRBV6-5 and TRBJ1-1; D gene uncertain. This CDR3 has 12 residues. Trimming cost V 6 bases and J 1 base, with 6 bases left between them. Germline-derived CDR1 and CDR2 are MNHEY and SVGAGI. CDR3 DNA sequence: TGTGCCAGCAGCCCAGGGAACACTGAAGCTTTCTTT. This translates into CASSPGNTEAFF.

Only one count was recorded for this clone. The gene calls are TRBV28 and TRBJ1-6, with 9 bases matching TRBD1. Germline V CDR1 and CDR2: MDHEN, SYDVKM. Trimming took 7 bases from V and 8 from J; bases not matched to a gene: 6. The length of the CDR3 is 14 residues. CDR3 nucleotide sequence: TGTGCCAGCACAATCGGGACAGGGTATTCACCCCTCCACTTT. It is translated as CASTIGTGYSPLHF.

Only a few counts were recorded for this clone. The chain carries TRBV20-1 and TRBJ2-3; 8 bases map to TRBD1. CDR1 is DFQATT and CDR2 is SNEGSKA in the germline V gene (reference sequence). J lost 6 bases, V lost 3 bases, and 8 bases had no gene match. This CDR3 has 14 residues. The CDR3 here is CSASPAGGLDTQYF. In DNA form, the CDR3 reads TGCAGTGCTAGTCCCGCAGGGGGCTTGGATACGCAGTATTTT.

The chain employs TRBV11-3 and TRBJ1-1; 7 bases map to TRBD1. CDR1 SGHNT and CDR2 YENEEA come from the germline V gene. Unmatched junction bases numbered 6, after V lost 5 bases and J lost 0 bases. The length of the CDR3 is 15 residues. Written as DNA, the CDR3 is TGTGCCAGCAGCACCGGGACAGTTATGAACACTGAAGCTTTCTTT. As protein: CASSTGTVMNTEAFF.

This clone appeared a single time. The rearrangement joins TRBV4-3 to TRBJ2-7, with D tentatively TRBD1 (6 bases). Germline CDR1 reads LGHNA; CDR2 reads YSLEER. Trimming shortened V by 1 base and J by 5 bases, and 12 bases separated the two germline ends. The CDR3 loop spans 14 amino acids. The CDR3 here is CASSQGTGIDEQYF. The CDR3 nucleotides read TGCGCCAGCAGCCAAGGAACAGGGATCGACGAGCAGTACTTC.

The chain carries TRBV28 and TRBJ2-7, with D possibly TRBD1 on 6 matching bases. V was pared by 6 bases and J by 2 bases, with 14 bases between. The germline V gene encodes CDR1 MDHEN and CDR2 SYDVKM. CDR3 length: 14 residues. The CDR3 sequence is CASRPPGQAYEQYF. The CDR3 DNA reads as TGTGCCAGCAGGCCCCCGGGACAAGCCTACGAGCAGTACTTC.

The chain uses TRBV10-3 and TRBJ1-2; weak D call: TRBD1 (5 bases). The V and J ends lost 4 bases and 8 bases respectively, with 14 bases between them. The V gene's germline CDR1 is ENHRY and CDR2 SYGVKD. This CDR3 region has 13 residues. This chain's CDR3 is CAISGSREGGYTF. Written as DNA, the CDR3 is TGTGCCATCAGTGGTAGCAGGGAGGGAGGCTACACCTTC.

This rearrangement joins TRBV5-1 to TRBJ1-1; D gene unclear. Between the trimmed V and J ends, which lost 0 bases and 2 bases, there was a span of 11 bases. This CDR3 contains 15 residues. Germline CDR1 and CDR2: SGHRS and YFSETQ. Written as DNA, the CDR3 is TGCGCCAGCAGCTTGGCCCCTTACTTTAACACTGAAGCTTTCTTT. Encoded protein: CASSLAPYFNTEAFF.

This sequence joins TRBV6-5 and TRBJ1-6; maybe TRBD1 (6 bases). The CDR3 spans 14 residues. Trimming stripped 6 bases from V and 8 bases from J, with 14 bases between. Germline values: CDR1 MNHEY, CDR2 SVGAGI. CDR3 bases: TGTGCCAGCAGCATGGACAGTGCCTATTCACCCCTCCACTTT. It specifies CASSMDSAYSPLHF.